Each of the 10 T cell receptor beta chains below was sequenced from the same sample in a study of cytomegalovirus exposure and HLA in healthy donors. Researchers ran the PCR with 60 Vbeta and 13 Jbeta primers. The protocol was immunoSEQ multiplex PCR, while the TCRdb copy is restricted to in-frame clones and leaves out a portion. The data hold 30,000 to 35,000 clones, with approximately 82% observed a single time. Specimen: PBMCs. The receptors were sampled from a woman younger than 30 in good health and CMV-seronegative.

The chain uses TRBV25-1 and TRBJ2-7, with D maybe TRBD1 (5 bases). Germline V gives CDR1 MGHDK, CDR2 SYGVNS. The CDR3 sequence is 13 residues long. The V and J ends lost 4 bases and 3 bases respectively, with 10 bases between them. The CDR3 nucleotides read TGTGCCAGCAGTGCCGCGACAGACTACGAGCAGTACTTC. Translation gives CASSAATDYEQYF.

The chain combines TRBV28 with TRBJ1-2, with D possibly TRBD1 on 6 matching bases. CDR3 length: 12 residues. Trimming took off 7 bases at V and 3 bases at J, with 9 bases between the two ends. Germline V gene data show CDR1 as MDHEN and CDR2 as SYDVKM. Here the CDR3 reads CASNGGHYGYTF. CDR3 in DNA: TGTGCCAGCAACGGGGGGCACTATGGCTACACCTTC.

The V gene is TRBV5-6, the J gene TRBJ2-2; D may be TRBD2 (6 bases). V dropped 5 bases and J dropped 7 bases, with 9 bases sitting between them. Germline V CDR1 and CDR2: SGHDT, YYEEEE. The CDR3 runs to 12 residues. Here the CDR3 DNA reads TGTGCCAGCAGGCCGGGGGTCGGGGAGCTGTTTTTT. This sequence encodes CASRPGVGELFF.

V and J are TRBV5-4 and TRBJ1-1; a weak D match, TRBD1 (6 bases). Germline CDR1 reads SGHNT; CDR2 reads YYREEE (reference sequence). The ends were cut back, 4 bases at V and 1 base at J, with 11 bases in the middle. The CDR3 runs 14 residues. CDR3 loop: CASSIRTENTEAFF. CDR3 sequence (DNA): TGTGCCAGCAGCATACGGACAGAGAACACTGAAGCTTTCTTT.

The CDR3 loop reads CASSYCCGSHEQYF. The DNA of the CDR3 is TGTGCCAGCAGTTACTGTTGCGGGAGCCACGAGCAGTACTTC. The chain employs TRBV6-7 and TRBJ2-7; 7 bases fit TRBD2. TRBV6-7 is designated an ORF whose function remains uncertain. With 1 base clipped from V and 5 bases from J, the junction kept 5 bases outside the gene matches. The CDR3 is 14 amino acids.

The chain's CDR3 is CASSPPTGPTGELFF. CDR3 in DNA: TGTGCCAGCTCACCACCGACAGGGCCCACCGGGGAGCTGTTTTTT. V is TRBV18 and J is TRBJ2-2, with 7 bases identical to TRBD1. CDR1 is KGHSH, CDR2 LQKENI, per germline. CDR3 length: 15 amino acids. Trimming at V came to 0 bases and at J to 4 bases, leaving 2 bases not matched to a gene. Together with reference TRBV18 and TRBJ2-2, the CDR3 gives the full variable domain: NAGVMQNPRHLVRRRGQEARLRCSPMKGHSHVYWYRQLPEEGLKFMVYLQKENIIDESGMPKERFSAEFPKEGPSILRIQQVVRGDSAAYFCASSPPTGPTGELFFGEGSRLTVL.

The J gene is TRBJ2-6, the V gene TRBV28; weak D call: TRBD2 (5 bases). Trimming shortened V by 5 bases and J by 0 bases, and 11 bases separated the two germline ends. Germline assignment: CDR1 MDHEN and CDR2 SYDVKM. The length of the CDR3 is 16 residues. Written as DNA, the CDR3 is TGTGCCAGCAGTGTCGGGATTATCTCTGGGGCCAACGTCCTGACTTTC. As protein: CASSVGIISGANVLTF.

This clone showed up just a few times. At one boundary the junction diverges from the germline segment, which might be a read error. This chain joins TRBV6-5 and TRBJ1-2; 7 bases fit TRBD1. The CDR3 contains 14 residues. The germline V gene has CDR1 MNHEY and CDR2 SVGAGI. CDR3 loop: CASRPTGINYGYPF. As DNA, the CDR3 is TGTGCCAGCAGACCGACAGGGATTAACTATGGCTACCCCTTC.

As DNA, the CDR3 is TGCGCCAGCAGCTTGGTTCAGGATCGGCACGAGCAGTACTTC. It translates to CASSLVQDRHEQYF. V usage is TRBV5-1 and J usage is TRBJ2-7; no clear D. Germline CDR1 SGHRS, CDR2 YFSETQ. The CDR3 contains 14 residues. Trimming removed 0 bases at V and 5 bases at J, with 12 bases between.

The V call is TRBV6-4, the J call TRBJ2-2, with 9 nucleotides matching TRBD1. The trim removed 8 bases at V and 7 bases at J, leaving 8 bases unmatched. Germline CDR1 is MRHNA and CDR2 is SNTAGT. The CDR3 loop spans 14 amino acids. The CDR3: CASRWTGEGGELFF. The CDR3 DNA sequence: TGTGCCAGCCGTTGGACAGGGGAGGGCGGGGAGCTGTTTTTT.